These 14 T cell receptor beta chains originate from one sample sequenced in a study of CD4 T cells in relation to SARS-CoV-2 and coronaviruses. The unexposed donors gave CD4+ T cells in 2011-2018, prior to COVID-19. Clones were read by immunoSEQ multiplex PCR, and TCRdb kept only the in-frame ones, dropping some. This sample has roughly 63,000 clones, with 94% found just once. The sequenced sample was naive CD4+ T cells from PBMCs. This sample's subset: naive CD4+ T cells isolated by negative enrichment. The receptor set was obtained from a human donor in good health.

This chain uses TRBV3-1 (or the pseudogene TRBV3-2) with TRBJ1-2, with D uncertain. The CDR3 consists of 13 residues. CDR1 and CDR2 (germline): LGHDT, YNNKEL (reference sequence). Trimming stripped 1 base from V and 8 bases from J, with 11 bases between. CDR3 bases: TGTGCCAGCAGCCAAGGGGCAGTTGGGGGCTACACCTTC. It codes for CASSQGAVGGYTF.

The chain is built from TRBV24-1 and TRBJ2-1, with TRBD2 identical over 10 bases. Germline loops: CDR1 KGHDR, CDR2 SFDVKD. The V and J ends lost 6 bases and 4 bases, in that order; junction bases with no gene match: 8. The CDR3 sequence is 16 residues long. CDR3 amino acids: CATSHWTSGNYNEQFF. As DNA, the CDR3 is TGTGCCACCAGTCACTGGACTAGCGGCAATTACAATGAGCAGTTCTTC.

The J gene is TRBJ2-3, the V gene TRBV16, with D unresolved. CDR3 length: 15 residues. From germline, CDR1 is KGHSY and CDR2 FQNENV. Trimming shortened V by 4 bases and J by 0 bases, and 11 bases separated the two germline ends. The CDR3 DNA is TGTGCCAGCAGCCTCGTGACGGTTAGCACAGATACGCAGTATTTT. Translation: CASSLVTVSTDTQYF. Using reference TRBV16 and TRBJ2-3 for the parts outside the CDR3, the full variable domain is GEEVAQTPKHLVRGEGQKAKLYCAPIKGHSYVFWYQQVLKNEFKFLISFQNENVFDETGMPKERFSAKCLPNSPCSLEIQATKLEDSAVYFCASSLVTVSTDTQYFGPGTRLTVL.

The chain uses TRBV4-2 and TRBJ2-1; D not certain. V shed 2 bases and J shed 9 bases, with 20 bases lying between them. Germline CDR1 reads LGHNA; CDR2 reads YNFKEQ. The CDR3 is 16 amino acids. This CDR3 reads CASSQTALSSSGEQFF. The CDR3 DNA follows: TGTGCCAGCAGCCAAACTGCCCTTTCCAGTAGTGGTGAGCAGTTCTTC.

The chain joins TRBV4-1 to TRBJ1-5, with no clear D. The germline V gene encodes CDR1 MGHRA and CDR2 YSYEKL. The V and J ends lost 1 base and 11 bases respectively, with 12 bases between them. The CDR3 extends over 13 amino acids. CDR3: CASSQGGRQAQHF. The CDR3 nucleotides are TGCGCCAGCAGCCAAGGTGGACGGCAGGCCCAGCATTTT.

V is TRBV5-6 and J is TRBJ2-7, with D possibly being TRBD1 or TRBD2 (5 bases each). V was pared by 3 bases and J by 6 bases, with 19 bases between. Germline V gene lookup returns CDR1 SGHDT and CDR2 YYEEEE. This CDR3 has 15 residues. CDR3 DNA: TGTGCCAGCAGCTCATGGGCCGGGACCTTGGCCGAGCAGTACTTC. It yields the protein CASSSWAGTLAEQYF.

This chain connects TRBV21-1 to TRBJ2-6; the table's D call, TRBD1, has no DNA check behind it. TRBV21-1 is annotated as a pseudogene. CDR3 size: 19 residues. CDR3 in amino acids: CASSKGSGQSNSGANVLTF. The DNA for the CDR3 is TGTGCCAGCAGCAAAGGAAGCGGACAGTCTAACTCTGGGGCCAACGTCCTGACTTTC.

The rearrangement joins TRBV28 to TRBJ2-7; 9 nucleotides align to TRBD1. The CDR3 contains 14 residues. Germline CDR1 is MDHEN and CDR2 is SYDVKM. Trimming at V came to 7 bases and at J to 3 bases, leaving 7 bases not matched to a gene. The CDR3 DNA sequence: TGTGCCAGCACAAGGACAGGGGTAAACTACGAGCAGTACTTC. It is translated as CASTRTGVNYEQYF.

The V and J genes are TRBV28 and TRBJ2-3; a weak D match, TRBD2 (6 bases). The V gene lost 3 bases and the J gene lost 4 bases, with 17 bases spanning the gap. The germline gives CDR1 MDHEN, CDR2 SYDVKM. This CDR3 comprises 16 residues. In DNA, the CDR3 is TGTGCCAGCAGTTTTCGGGCGGGGACTCGCCCAGATACGCAGTATTTT. Amino acid sequence: CASSFRAGTRPDTQYF. Full variable domain (remainder filled in from reference TRBV28 and TRBJ2-3): DVKVTQSSRYLVKRTGEKVFLECVQDMDHENMFWYRQDPGLGLRLIYFSYDVKMKEKGDIPEGYSVSREKKERFSLILESASTNQTSMYLCASSFRAGTRPDTQYFGPGTRLTVL.

V is TRBV2 and J is TRBJ2-3; D perhaps matches TRBD1 (5 bases). Trimming stripped 1 base from V and 0 bases from J, with 11 bases between. The CDR3 has 16 residues. CDR1 and CDR2 from the germline V gene are SNHLY and FYNNEI. CDR3 sequence: CASSEGGLTSTDTQYF. CDR3 DNA: TGTGCCAGCAGTGAAGGGGGCTTAACTAGCACAGATACGCAGTATTTT.

The V call is TRBV6-1, the J call TRBJ1-3; 7 positions agree with TRBD1. The V and J ends lost 2 bases and 7 bases, in that order; junction bases with no gene match: 11. Germline CDR1 reads MNHNS; CDR2 reads SASEGT. The length of the CDR3 is 16 residues. CDR3 in DNA: TGTGCCAGCAGTGAATCTCCGACAGGGCTGGGGAACACCATATATTTT. Translated: CASSESPTGLGNTIYF.

V usage is TRBV4-1 and J usage is TRBJ1-5, with no clear D. The CDR3 runs 16 residues. The germline V gene has CDR1 MGHRA and CDR2 YSYEKL. V was shortened by 5 bases and J by 2 bases, with 16 bases between the two germline ends. CDR3 region: CASSSYPSGGNQPQHF. In nucleotides, the CDR3 is TGCGCCAGCAGCTCCTACCCCTCTGGAGGCAATCAGCCCCAGCATTTT.

The chain carries TRBV11-3 and TRBJ2-2, with 10 bases aligning to TRBD1. Germline V gene data show CDR1 as SGHNT and CDR2 as YENEEA. V dropped 4 bases and J dropped 0; count of bases not matched to a gene: 14. This CDR3 region has 20 residues. This CDR3 is CASSYTWGGQGRSNTGELFF. CDR3 DNA sequence: TGTGCCAGCAGCTACACTTGGGGGGGACAGGGGCGATCGAACACCGGGGAGCTGTTTTTT.

CDR3 sequence reads: CASSEGLAGAKDTQYF. The CDR3 nucleotides read TGTGCCAGCTCAGAAGGACTAGCGGGAGCCAAAGATACGCAGTATTTT. This chain joins TRBV18 and TRBJ2-3; 13 bases are a match to TRBD2. After removal of 5 bases from V and 5 bases from J, the junction contained 7 bases not matched to a gene. The CDR3 totals 16 residues. Germline CDR1 KGHSH, CDR2 LQKENI. Full variable domain (remainder filled in from reference TRBV18 and TRBJ2-3): NAGVMQNPRHLVRRRGQEARLRCSPMKGHSHVYWYRQLPEEGLKFMVYLQKENIIDESGMPKERFSAEFPKEGPSILRIQQVVRGDSAAYFCASSEGLAGAKDTQYFGPGTRLTVL.